This T cell receptor (beta chain) was found in a study of cytomegalovirus exposure and HLA in healthy donors. The CDR3 runs 14 residues. CDR1 and CDR2 (germline): SGHRS, YFSETQ. V trimming: 1 base; J trimming: 4 bases; junction bases outside the gene matches: 5. The PCR employed 60 Vbeta primers together with 13 Jbeta primers. Here immunoSEQ multiplex PCR was the method, and the copy in TCRdb shows in-frame clones only, minus some. Of roughly 97,000 clones in the sample, 60% to 85% were seen once. J is TRBJ2-7 and V is TRBV5-1, with 7 bases lining up with TRBD2. This TCR was recovered from a woman younger than 30 in good health and CMV-seropositive. Material: PBMCs. The CDR3 reads CASSLLGGFYEQYF. CDR3 DNA sequence: TGCGCCAGCAGCTTGTTGGGAGGGTTTTACGAGCAGTACTTC.